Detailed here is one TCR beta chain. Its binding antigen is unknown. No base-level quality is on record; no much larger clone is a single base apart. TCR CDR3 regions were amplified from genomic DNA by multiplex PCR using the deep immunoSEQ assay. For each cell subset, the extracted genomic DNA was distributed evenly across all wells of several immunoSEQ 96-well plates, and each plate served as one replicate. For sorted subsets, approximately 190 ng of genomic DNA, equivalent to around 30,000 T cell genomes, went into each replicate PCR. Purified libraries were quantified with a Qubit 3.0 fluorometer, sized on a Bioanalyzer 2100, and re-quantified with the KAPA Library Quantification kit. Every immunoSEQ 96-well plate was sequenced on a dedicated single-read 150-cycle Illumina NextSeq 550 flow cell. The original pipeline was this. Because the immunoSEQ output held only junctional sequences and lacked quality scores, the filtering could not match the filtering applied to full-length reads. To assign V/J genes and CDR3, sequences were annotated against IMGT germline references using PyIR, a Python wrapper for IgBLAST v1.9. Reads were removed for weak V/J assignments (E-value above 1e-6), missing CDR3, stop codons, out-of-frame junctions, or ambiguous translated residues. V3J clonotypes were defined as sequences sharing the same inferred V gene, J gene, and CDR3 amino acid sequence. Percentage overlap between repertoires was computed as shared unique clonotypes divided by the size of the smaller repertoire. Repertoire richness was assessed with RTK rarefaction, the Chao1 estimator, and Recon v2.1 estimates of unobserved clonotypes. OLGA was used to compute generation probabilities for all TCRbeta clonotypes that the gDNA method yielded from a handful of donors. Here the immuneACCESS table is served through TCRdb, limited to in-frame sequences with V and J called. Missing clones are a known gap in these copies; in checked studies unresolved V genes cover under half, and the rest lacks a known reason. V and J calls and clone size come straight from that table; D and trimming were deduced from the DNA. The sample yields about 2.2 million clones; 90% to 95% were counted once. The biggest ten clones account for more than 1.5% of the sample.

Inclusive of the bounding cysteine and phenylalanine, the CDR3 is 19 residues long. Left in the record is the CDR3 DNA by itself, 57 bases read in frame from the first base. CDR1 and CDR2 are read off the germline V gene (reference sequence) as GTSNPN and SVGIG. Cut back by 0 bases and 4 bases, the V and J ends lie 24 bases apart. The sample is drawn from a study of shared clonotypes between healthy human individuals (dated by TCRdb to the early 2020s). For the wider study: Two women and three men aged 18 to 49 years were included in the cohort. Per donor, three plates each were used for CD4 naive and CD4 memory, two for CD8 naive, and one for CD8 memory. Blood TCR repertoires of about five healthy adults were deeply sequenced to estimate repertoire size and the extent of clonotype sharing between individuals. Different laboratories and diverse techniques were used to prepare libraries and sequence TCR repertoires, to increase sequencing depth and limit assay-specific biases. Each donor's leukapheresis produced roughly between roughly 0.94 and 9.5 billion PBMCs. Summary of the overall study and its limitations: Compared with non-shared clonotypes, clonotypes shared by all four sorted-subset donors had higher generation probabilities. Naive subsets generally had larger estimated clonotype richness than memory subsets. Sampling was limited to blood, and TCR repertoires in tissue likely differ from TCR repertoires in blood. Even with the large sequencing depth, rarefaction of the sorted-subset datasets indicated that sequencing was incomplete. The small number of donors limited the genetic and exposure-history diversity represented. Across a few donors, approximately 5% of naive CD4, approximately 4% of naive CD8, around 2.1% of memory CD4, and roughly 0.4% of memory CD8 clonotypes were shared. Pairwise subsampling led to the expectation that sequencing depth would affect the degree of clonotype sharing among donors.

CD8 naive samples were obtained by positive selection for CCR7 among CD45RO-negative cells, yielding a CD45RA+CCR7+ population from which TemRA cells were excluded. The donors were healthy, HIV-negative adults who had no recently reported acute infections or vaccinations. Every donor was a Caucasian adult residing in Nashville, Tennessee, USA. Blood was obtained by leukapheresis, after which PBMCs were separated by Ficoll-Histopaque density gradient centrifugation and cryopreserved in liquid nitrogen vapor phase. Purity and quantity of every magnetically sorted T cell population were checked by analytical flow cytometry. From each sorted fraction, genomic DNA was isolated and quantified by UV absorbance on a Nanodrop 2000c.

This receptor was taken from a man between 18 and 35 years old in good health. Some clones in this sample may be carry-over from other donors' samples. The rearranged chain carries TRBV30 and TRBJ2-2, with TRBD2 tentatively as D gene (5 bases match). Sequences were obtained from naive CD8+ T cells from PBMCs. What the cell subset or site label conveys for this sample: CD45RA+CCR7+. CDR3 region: CAWSVPARRIIGGTGELFF. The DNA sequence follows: TGTGCCTGGAGTGTACCGGCCCGAAGAATTATCGGAGGCACCGGGGAGCTGTTTTTT.